This TCR beta chain was recorded in a study of T cell responses to AZD1222 COVID-19 vaccine (dated by TCRdb to the early 2020s). Background on the whole study: AZD1222 recipients with second doses at about 4 weeks or about 12 weeks were pooled, because spike-specific TCR depth and breadth did not differ between schedules. A total of 240 or so trial participants underwent TCR sequencing, of whom about 200 had received two doses of AZD1222 and some 26 had received two doses of the MenACWY control vaccine. Enrollment into the trials was organized by age into subgroups of 18-55, 56-69 and 70-plus years, and those subgroups contained roughly 150, 30 and 60 TCR-sequenced participants, respectively. Results and caveats for the whole study, not just this receptor: Participants were mostly white British and included more females than males, and it was suggested by the authors that clonal diversity may have been underestimated. Because no day 14 peak-response samples were available, the repertoires could be characterized only after the peak T cell response. The 56-69-year group was small, and its depth increase did not reach significance, likely because of low power. The whole spike protein was spanned by vaccine-associated CD4 TCRs, and dominant responses were seen in regions 160-218 and 743-854. After two AZD1222 doses, spike-specific TCR breadth and depth were significantly higher than at day 0 and than in MenACWY recipients. Reportedly, close to half of the unique spike-specific TCRs recognized epitopes lying outside the regions that are mutated in the B.1.351 and B.1.1.7 variants. Only six AZD1222 recipients were SARS-CoV-2 seropositive at baseline, limiting conclusions about previously exposed vaccinees.

Details on this clone: The target of this receptor is not known. No qualities accompany the bases; no much larger clone lies one base away.

The CDR3 regions of human TCRbeta chains were subjected to immunosequencing. The paper's processing steps were these. TCRs in the repertoires were matched against a reference library of SARS-CoV-2-specific TCRs that had been generated with the MIRA antigen-specificity platform. Breadth meant the fraction of unique TCRs that were SARS-CoV-2-associated, whereas depth meant the fraction of total T cells that were SARS-CoV-2-associated. Using the MIRA data, each spike-specific TCR was mapped to the spike region that the TCR reacts to and placed in a CD4 or CD8 class. Log10-transformed breadth and depth values were compared by one-way ANOVA with Sidak's multiple comparisons tests. The table was pulled from immuneACCESS by TCRdb, which kept in-frame rearrangements only. Such tables lose some clones; where checked, under half of the loss comes from unresolved V genes, and the rest has no known cause. The DNA gave D and trimming, while V, J and clone size come from that table. This sample comprises 130,000 or so clones, just over 90% of them detected only once. Clones ranked in the top ten supply 7.2% of the sample.

The sample's time point, from its label and the paper: baseline before first vaccination. The vaccinee samples were drawn from two UK trials, COV001 and COV002, one of which was a single-blind randomized controlled phase 2/3 trial testing AZD1222 (ChAdOx1 nCoV-19) in healthy adults. Trial participant PBMC samples were collected at day 0 and day 28 after the second dose for TCRbeta chain sequencing. The CDR3 spans 12 residues, from the cysteine through the phenylalanine. The kept DNA is CDR3 alone, 36 bases in frame from the first base. Taken from the germline V gene (reference sequence), the CDR1 and CDR2 loops are GTSNPN and SVGIG. Trimming costs V 1 base and J 2 bases, and their ends lie 0 bases apart.

This receptor was taken from an adult in good health. Recombination linked TRBV30 to TRBJ2-6; the D segment cannot be called with confidence. Sequencing used peripheral blood, obtained on day 0 of AZD1222 vaccination. The DNA is as follows: TGTGCCTGGAGTGCTGGGGCCAACGTCCTGACTTTC. It translates to CAWSAGANVLTF.